This record covers a single TCR beta chain. Only in-frame clones appear in the TCRdb table, and some are missing; sequencing was by immunoSEQ multiplex PCR. The sample includes 60,000 to 70,000 clones, roughly 88% of them seen just once. These data are taken from a study of blood T cell repertoires in COVID-19. Study-level background: The analysed material was cDNA or gDNA that came from T cells, B-cell-depleted T cells, or PBMCs.

This CDR3 has 12 residues. V lost 2 bases and J lost 1, with 4 bases in between. Germline lookup yields CDR1 SGHRS and CDR2 YFSETQ. The sequence was obtained from a woman aged 80 or over with active COVID-19. The sequenced sample consisted of peripheral blood. The chain recombines TRBV5-1 with TRBJ2-7; no definite D call. Here the CDR3 reads CASSFSSYEQYF. In DNA, the CDR3 is TGCGCCAGCAGCTTCTCGTCCTACGAGCAGTACTTC. The variable domain in full, with the rest retrieved from reference TRBV5-1 and TRBJ2-7, is KAGVTQTPRYLIKTRGQQVTLSCSPISGHRSVSWYQQTPGQGLQFLFEYFSETQRNKGNFPGRFSGRQFSNSRSEMNVSTLELGDSALYLCASSFSSYEQYFGPGTRLTVT.